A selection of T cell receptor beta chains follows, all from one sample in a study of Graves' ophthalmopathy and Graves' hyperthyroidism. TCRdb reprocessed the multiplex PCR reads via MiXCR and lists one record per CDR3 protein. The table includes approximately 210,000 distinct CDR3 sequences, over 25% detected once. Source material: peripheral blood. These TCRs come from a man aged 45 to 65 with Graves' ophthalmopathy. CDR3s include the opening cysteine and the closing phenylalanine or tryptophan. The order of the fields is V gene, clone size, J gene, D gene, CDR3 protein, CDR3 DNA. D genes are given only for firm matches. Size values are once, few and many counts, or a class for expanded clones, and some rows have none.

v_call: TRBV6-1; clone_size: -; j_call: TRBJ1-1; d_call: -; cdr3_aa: CASSATGNDTEAFF; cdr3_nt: TGTGCCAGCAGTGCGACAGGAAACGACACTGAAGCTTTCTTT
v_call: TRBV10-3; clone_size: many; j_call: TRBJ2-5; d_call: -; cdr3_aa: CAISAQSLGETQYF; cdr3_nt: TGTGCCATCAGTGCCCAATCCTTAGGAGAGACCCAGTACTTC
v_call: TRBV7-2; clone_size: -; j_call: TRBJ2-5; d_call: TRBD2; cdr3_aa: CASSPTSGEETQYF; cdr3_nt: TGTGCCAGCAGCCCTACTAGCGGAGAAGAGACCCAGTACTTC
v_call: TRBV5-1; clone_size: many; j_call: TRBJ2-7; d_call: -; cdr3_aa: CASSLGGEWLHEQYF; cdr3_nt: TGCGCCAGCAGCTTGGGGGGAGAGTGGCTCCACGAGCAGTACTTC
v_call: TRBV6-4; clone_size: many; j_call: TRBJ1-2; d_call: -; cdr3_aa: CASSDSGGGSYGYTF; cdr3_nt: TGTGCCAGCAGTGACTCGGGAGGAGGGAGCTATGGCTACACCTTC
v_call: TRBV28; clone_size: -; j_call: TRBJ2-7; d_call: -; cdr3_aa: CASSWKPYEQYF; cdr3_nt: TGTGCCAGCAGTTGGAAACCCTACGAGCAGTACTTC
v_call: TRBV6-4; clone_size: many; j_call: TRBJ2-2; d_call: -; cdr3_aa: CASSPIAGTKATGELFF; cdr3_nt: TGTGCCAGCAGTCCCATCGCCGGGACAAAAGCGACCGGGGAGCTGTTTTTT
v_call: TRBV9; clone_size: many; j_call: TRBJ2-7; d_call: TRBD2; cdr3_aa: CASSVASGSYEQYF; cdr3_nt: TGTGCCAGCAGCGTAGCCAGCGGGAGTTACGAGCAGTACTTC
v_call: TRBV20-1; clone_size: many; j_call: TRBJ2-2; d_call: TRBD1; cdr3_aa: CSARERTGWDGELFF; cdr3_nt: TGCAGTGCTAGAGAAAGGACAGGGTGGGACGGGGAGCTGTTTTTT
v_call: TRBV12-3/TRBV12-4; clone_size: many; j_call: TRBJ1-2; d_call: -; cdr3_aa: CASSLGGESTF; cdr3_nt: TGTGCCAGCAGTTTAGGAGGGGAATCCACCTTC
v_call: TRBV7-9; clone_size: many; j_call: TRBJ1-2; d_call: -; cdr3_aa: CASTDSTVSNYGYTF; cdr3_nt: TGTGCCAGCACCGACTCGACAGTATCCAACTATGGCTACACCTTC
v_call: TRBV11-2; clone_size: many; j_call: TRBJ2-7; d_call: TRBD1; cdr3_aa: CASSSPTGGYEQYF; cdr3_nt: TGTGCCAGCAGCTCCCCGACAGGGGGATACGAGCAGTACTTC
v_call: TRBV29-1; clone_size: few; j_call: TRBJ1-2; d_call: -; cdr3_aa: CSDWGPYGYTF; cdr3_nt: TGCAGCGATTGGGGCCCCTATGGCTACACCTTC